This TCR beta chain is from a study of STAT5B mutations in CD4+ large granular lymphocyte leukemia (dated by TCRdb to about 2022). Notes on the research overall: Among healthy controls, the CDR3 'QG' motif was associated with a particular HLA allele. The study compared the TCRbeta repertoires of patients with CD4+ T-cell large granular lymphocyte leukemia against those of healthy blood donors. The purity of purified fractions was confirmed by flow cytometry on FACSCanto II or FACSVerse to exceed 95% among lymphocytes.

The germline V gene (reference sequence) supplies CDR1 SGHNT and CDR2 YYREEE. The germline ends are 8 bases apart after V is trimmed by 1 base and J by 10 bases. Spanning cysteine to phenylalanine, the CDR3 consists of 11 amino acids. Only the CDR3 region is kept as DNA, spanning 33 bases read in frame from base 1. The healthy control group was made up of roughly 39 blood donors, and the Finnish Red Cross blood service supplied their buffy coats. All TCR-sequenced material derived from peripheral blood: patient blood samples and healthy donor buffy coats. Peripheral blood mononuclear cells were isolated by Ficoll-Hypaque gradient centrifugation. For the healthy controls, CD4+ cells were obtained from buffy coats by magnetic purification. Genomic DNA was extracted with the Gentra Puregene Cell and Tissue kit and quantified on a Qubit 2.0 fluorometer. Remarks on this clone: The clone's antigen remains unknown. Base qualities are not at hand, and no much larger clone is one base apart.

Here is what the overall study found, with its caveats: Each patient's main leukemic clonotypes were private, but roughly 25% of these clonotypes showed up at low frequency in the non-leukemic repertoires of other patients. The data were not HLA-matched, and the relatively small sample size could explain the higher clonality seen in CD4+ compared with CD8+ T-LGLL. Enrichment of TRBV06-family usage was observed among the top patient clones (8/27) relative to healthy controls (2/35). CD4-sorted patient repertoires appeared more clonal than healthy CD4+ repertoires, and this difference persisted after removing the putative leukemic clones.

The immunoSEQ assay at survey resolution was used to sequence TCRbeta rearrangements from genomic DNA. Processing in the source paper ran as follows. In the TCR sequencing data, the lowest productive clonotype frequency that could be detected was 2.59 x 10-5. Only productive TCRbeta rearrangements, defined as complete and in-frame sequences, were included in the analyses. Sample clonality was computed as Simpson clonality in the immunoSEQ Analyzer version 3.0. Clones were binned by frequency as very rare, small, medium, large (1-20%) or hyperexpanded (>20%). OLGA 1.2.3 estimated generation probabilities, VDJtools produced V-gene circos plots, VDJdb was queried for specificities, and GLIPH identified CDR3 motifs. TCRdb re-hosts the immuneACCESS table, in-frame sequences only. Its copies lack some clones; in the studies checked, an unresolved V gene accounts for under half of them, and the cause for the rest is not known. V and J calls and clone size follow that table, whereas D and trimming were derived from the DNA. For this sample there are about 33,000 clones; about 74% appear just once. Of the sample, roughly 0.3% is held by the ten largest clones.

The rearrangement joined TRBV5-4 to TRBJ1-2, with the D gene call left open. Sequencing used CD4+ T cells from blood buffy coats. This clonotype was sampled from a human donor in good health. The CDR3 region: CASSLFSLYTF. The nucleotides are TGTGCCAGCAGCTTGTTCTCTCTCTACACCTTC.